This T cell receptor (beta chain) was sequenced for a study of blood T cell repertoires in COVID-19. As for the study in general: COVID-19 samples, acute and convalescent, were from the United States, Italy and Spain. T cells, B-cell-depleted T cells, or PBMCs provided the cDNA or gDNA that served as material.

Authors' analysis steps: For nucleated cells, counts were estimated from reference gene primer amplification. Here immunoSEQ multiplex PCR was the method, and the copy in TCRdb shows in-frame clones only, minus some. V and J calls plus clone size are reproduced from that table; the DNA served to infer D and trimming. The sample carries 110,000 to 150,000 clones, almost 85% recorded once. This TCR derives from a middle-aged man with acute or convalescent COVID-19. Material for sequencing was peripheral blood.

CDR3 bases: TGCGCCAGCAGCCAAGACGCGGGCAATCAGCCCCAGCATTTT. Translated, it gives CASSQDAGNQPQHF. The genes are TRBV4-1 and TRBJ1-5, with D unclear. Trimming removed 0 bases at V and 2 bases at J, with 5 bases between. Per the germline V gene, CDR1 is MGHRA and CDR2 is YSYEKL. The CDR3 spans 14 residues.